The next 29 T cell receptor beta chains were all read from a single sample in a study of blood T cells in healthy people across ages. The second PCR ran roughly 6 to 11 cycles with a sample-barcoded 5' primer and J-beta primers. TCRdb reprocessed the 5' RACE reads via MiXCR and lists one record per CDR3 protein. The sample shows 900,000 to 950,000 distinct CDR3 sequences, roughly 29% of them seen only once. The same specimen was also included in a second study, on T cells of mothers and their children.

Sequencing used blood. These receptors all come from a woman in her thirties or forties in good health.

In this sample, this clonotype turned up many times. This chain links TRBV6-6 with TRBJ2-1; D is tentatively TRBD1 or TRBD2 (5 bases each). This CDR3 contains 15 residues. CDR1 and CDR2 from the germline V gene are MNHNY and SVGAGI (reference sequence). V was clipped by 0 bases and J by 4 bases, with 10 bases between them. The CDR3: CASSYSGAGYNEQFF. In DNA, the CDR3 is TGTGCCAGCAGTTACTCCGGGGCTGGGTACAATGAGCAGTTCTTC.

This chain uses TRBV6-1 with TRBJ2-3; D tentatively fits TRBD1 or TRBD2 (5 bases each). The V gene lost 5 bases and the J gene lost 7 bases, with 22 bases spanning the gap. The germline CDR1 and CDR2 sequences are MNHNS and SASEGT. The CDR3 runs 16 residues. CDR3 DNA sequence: TGTGCCAGCAGTCCCATTCCCCGAACCGGGACCTATACGCAGTATTTT. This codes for CASSPIPRTGTYTQYF.

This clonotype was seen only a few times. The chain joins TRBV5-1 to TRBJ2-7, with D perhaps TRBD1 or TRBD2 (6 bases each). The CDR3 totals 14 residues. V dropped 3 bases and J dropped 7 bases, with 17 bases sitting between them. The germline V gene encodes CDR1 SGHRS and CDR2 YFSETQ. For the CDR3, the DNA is TGCGCCAGCAGCTGGGGAGGCCAGGGGTATGAGCAGTACTTC. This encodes CASSWGGQGYEQYF.

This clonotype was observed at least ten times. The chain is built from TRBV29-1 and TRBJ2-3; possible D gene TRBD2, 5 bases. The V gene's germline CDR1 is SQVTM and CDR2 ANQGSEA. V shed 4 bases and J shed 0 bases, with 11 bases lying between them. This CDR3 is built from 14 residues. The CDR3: CSVAGGPSTDTQYF. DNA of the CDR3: TGCAGCGTTGCCGGAGGACCTAGCACAGATACGCAGTATTTT.

CDR3 bases: TGTGCCAGCAGCCCCTGGGGAGGGGGTCGTTACGAGCAGTTCTTC. Translating gives CASSPWGGGRYEQFF. The J gene is TRBJ2-1, the V gene TRBV7-8; D is possibly TRBD2 (7 bases). This CDR3 comprises 15 residues. The V end lost 5 bases, the J end lost 10 bases, and 21 bases lay between the germline ends. Germline V gene data show CDR1 as SGHVS and CDR2 as FQNEAQ.

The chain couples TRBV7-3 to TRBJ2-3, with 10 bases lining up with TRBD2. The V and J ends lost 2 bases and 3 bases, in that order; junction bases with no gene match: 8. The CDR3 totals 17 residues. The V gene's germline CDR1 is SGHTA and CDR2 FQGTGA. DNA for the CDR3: TGTGCCAGCAGCTTAGATGCCCCAGCGGGGGGGACAGATACGCAGTATTTT. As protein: CASSLDAPAGGTDTQYF.

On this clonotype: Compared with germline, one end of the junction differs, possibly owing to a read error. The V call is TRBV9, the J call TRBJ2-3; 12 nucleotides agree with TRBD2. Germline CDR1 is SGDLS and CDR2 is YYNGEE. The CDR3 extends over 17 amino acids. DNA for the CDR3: TGTGCCAGCAGCCCCCGAACAATGACTAGCGGGGGAGATACGCGGTATTTT. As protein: CASSPRTMTSGGDTRYF. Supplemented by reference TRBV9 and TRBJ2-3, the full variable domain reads DSGVTQTPKHLITATGQRVTLRCSPRSGDLSVYWYQQSLDQGLQFLIQYYNGEERAKGNILERFSAQQFPDLHSELNLSSLELGDSALYFCASSPRTMTSGGDTRYFGPGTRLTVL.

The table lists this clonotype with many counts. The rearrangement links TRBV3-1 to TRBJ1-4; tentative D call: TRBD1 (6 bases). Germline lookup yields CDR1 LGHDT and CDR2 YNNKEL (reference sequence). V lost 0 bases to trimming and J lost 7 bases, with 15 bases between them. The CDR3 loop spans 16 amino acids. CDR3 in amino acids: CASSQDPAGVGEKLFF. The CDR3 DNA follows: TGTGCCAGCAGCCAAGATCCGGCAGGGGTCGGTGAAAAACTGTTTTTT.

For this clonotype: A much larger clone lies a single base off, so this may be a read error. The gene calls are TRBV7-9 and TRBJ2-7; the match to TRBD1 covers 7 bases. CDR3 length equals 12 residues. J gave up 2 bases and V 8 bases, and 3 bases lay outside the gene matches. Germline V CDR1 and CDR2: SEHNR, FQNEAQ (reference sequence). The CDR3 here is CASGTAPYEQYF. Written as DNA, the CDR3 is TGTGCCAGCGGGACAGCCCCCTACGAGCAGTACTTC.

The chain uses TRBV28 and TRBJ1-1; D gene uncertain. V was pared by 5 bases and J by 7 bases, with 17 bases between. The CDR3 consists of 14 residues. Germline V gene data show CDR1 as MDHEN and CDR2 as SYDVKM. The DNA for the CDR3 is TGTGCCAGCAGTACACTATCGGTGGCCAATGAAGCTTTCTTT. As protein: CASSTLSVANEAFF.

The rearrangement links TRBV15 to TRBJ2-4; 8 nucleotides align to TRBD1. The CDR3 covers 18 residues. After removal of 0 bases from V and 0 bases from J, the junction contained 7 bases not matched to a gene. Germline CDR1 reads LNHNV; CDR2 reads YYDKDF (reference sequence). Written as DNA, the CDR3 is TGTGCCACCAGCAGAGATGGGGGACAGGAGCTAGCCAAAAACATTCAGTACTTC. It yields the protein CATSRDGGQELAKNIQYF. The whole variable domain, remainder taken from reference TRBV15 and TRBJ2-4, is DAMVIQNPRYQVTQFGKPVTLSCSQTLNHNVMYWYQQKSSQAPKLLFHYYDKDFNNEADTPDNFQSRRPNTSFCFLDIRSPGLGDTAMYLCATSRDGGQELAKNIQYFGAGTRLSVL.

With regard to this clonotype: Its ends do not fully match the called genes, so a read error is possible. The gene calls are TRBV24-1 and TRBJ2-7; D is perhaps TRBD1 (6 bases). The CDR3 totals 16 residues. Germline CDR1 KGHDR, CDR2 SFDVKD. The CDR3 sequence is CATSDSDRTSSYERYF. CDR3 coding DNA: TGTGCCACCAGTGATTCGGACAGAACAAGCTCCTACGAGCGGTACTTC.

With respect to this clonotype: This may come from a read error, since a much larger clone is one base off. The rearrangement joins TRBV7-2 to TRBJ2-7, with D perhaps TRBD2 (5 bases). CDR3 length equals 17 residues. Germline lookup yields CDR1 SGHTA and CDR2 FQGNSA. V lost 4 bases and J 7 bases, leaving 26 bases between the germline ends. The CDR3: CASSSYSRSGPYNEQYF. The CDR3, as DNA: TGTGCCAGCAGCTCTTATTCCCGCAGCGGCCCCTACAATGAGCAGTACTTC.

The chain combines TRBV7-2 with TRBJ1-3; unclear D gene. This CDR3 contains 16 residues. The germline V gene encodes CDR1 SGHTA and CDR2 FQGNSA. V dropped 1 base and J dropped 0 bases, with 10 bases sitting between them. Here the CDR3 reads CASSLEWGTSGNTIYF. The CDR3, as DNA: TGTGCCAGCAGCTTAGAGTGGGGTACCTCTGGAAACACCATATATTTT.

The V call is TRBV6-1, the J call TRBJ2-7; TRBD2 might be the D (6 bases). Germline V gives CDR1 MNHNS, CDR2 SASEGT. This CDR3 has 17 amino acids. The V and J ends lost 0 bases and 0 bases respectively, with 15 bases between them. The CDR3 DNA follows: TGTGCCAGCAGTGAAGCGCGGCGGGGCGTTAGCTCCTACGAGCAGTACTTC. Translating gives CASSEARRGVSSYEQYF.

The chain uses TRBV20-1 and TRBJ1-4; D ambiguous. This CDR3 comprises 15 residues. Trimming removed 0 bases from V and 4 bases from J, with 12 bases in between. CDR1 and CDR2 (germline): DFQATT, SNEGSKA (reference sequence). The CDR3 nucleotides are TGCAGTGCTAGAGATAGTGCAGCTAGTAATGAAAAACTGTTTTTT. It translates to CSARDSAASNEKLFF.

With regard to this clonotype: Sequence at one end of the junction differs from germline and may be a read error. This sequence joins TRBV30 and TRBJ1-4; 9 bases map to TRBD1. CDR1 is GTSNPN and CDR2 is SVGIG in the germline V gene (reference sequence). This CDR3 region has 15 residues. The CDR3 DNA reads TGTGCCTGGGGTCCCTTGGGACAGGGAGTGGAAAGACTGTTTTTT. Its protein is CAWGPLGQGVERLFF.

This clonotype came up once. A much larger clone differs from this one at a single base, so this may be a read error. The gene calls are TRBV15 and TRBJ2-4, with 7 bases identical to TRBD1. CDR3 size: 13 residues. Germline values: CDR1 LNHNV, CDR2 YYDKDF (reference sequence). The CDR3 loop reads CATSRVQGNIRYF. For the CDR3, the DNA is TGTGCCACCAGCAGAGTACAGGGGAACATTCGGTACTTC.

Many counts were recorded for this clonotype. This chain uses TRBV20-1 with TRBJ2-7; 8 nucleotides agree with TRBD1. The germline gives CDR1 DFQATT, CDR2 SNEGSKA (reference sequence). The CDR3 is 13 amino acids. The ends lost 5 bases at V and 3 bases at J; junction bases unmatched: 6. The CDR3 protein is CSAGRTGRYEQYF. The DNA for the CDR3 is TGCAGTGCTGGACGGACAGGGCGCTACGAGCAGTACTTC.

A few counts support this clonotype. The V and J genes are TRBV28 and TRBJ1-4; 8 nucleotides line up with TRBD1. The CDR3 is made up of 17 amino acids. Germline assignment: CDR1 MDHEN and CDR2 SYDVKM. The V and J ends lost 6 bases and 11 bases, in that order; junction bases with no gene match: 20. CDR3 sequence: CASSSRQGSGEIRKLFF. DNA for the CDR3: TGTGCCAGCAGCTCGAGACAGGGGTCGGGGGAGATAAGGAAACTGTTTTTT.

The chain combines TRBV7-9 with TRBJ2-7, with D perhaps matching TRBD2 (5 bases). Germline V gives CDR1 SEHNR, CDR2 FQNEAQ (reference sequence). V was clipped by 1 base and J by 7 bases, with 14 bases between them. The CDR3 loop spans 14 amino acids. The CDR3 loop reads CASSLVPGNNEQYF. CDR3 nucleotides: TGTGCCAGCAGCTTAGTCCCGGGGAACAATGAGCAGTACTTC.

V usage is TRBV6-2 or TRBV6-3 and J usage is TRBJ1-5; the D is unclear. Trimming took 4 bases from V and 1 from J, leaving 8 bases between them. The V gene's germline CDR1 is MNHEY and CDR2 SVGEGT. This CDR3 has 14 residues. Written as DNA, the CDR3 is TGTGCCAGCAGTTGGATGGGAAGCAATCAGCCCCAGCATTTT. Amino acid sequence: CASSWMGSNQPQHF.

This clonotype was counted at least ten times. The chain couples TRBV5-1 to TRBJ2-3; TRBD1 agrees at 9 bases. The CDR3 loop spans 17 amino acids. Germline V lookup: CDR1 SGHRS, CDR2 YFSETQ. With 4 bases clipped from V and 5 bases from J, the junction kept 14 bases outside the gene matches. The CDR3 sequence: CASSLHPYRGRVDTQYF. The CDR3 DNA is TGCGCCAGCAGCCTTCATCCTTACAGGGGGCGCGTAGATACGCAGTATTTT.

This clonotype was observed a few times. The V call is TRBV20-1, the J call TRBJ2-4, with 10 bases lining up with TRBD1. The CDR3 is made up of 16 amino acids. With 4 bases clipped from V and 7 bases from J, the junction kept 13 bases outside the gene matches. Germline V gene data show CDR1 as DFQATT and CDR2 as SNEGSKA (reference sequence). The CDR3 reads CSAILGQGIPRNIQYF. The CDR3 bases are TGCAGTGCTATACTGGGACAGGGGATACCCAGGAACATTCAGTACTTC.

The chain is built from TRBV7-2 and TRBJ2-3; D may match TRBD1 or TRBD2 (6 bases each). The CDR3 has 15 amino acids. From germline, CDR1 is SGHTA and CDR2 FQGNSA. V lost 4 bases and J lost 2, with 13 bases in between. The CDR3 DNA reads TGTGCCAGCAGCTCATCTCGGGGGCCCACAGATACGCAGTATTTT. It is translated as CASSSSRGPTDTQYF.

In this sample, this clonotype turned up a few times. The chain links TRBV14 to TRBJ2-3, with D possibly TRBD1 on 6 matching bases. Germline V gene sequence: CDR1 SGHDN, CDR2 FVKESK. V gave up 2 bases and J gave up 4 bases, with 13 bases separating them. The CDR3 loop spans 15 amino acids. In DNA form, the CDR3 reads TGTGCCAGCAGCCAACAGGGGATAGTCTCAGATACGCAGTATTTT. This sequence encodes CASSQQGIVSDTQYF.

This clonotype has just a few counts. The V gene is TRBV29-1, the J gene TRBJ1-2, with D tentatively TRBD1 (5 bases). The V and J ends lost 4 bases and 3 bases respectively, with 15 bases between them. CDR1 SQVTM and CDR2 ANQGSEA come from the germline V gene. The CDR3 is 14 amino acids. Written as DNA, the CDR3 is TGCAGCGTTGTATCCAGGGAGATGTACTATGGCTACACCTTC. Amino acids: CSVVSREMYYGYTF.

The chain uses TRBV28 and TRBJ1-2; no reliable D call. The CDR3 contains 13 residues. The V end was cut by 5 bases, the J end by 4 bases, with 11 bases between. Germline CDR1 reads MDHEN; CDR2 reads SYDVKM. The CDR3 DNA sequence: TGTGCCAGCAGTCTGACGGCCCGCTATGGCTACACCTTC. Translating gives CASSLTARYGYTF.

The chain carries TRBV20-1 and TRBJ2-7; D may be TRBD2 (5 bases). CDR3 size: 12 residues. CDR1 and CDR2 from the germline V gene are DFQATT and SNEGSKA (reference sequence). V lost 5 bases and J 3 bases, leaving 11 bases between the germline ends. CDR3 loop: CSASQADYEQYF. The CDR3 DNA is TGCAGTGCTTCCCAAGCGGACTACGAGCAGTACTTC.